Given below is one T cell receptor beta chain in context. The J segment lost 0 bases and the V segment lost 7 bases, leaving 4 bases of the junction unmatched. Germline V lookup: CDR1 LNHDA, CDR2 SQIVND (reference sequence). CDR3 length: 14 amino acids. The data were obtained in a study of blood T cell repertoires in COVID-19. Repertoires were generated with immunoSEQ multiplex PCR, while TCRdb's copy carries only in-frame clones and drops some. The sample carries a few thousand clones, around nine tenths recorded once. Sequenced input: peripheral blood. The gene calls are TRBV19 and TRBJ1-1; 8 bases line up with TRBD1. This sequence originates from a woman over 75 with acute or convalescent COVID-19. The chain's CDR3 is CASTTGDMNTEAFF. The CDR3 nucleotides read TGTGCCAGTACGACAGGGGACATGAACACTGAAGCTTTCTTT.